The rows below give T cell receptor beta chains drawn from one sample of a study of CD8+ T cells in alopecia areata. The data were produced by immunoSEQ multiplex PCR, yet TCRdb's version contains in-frame clones alone and is incomplete. The data show about 120,000 clones, with around 56% seen just once and approximately 0.46% held by the top ten. Source: CD4+ T cells sorted from blood, taken at week 4, from a patient treated with tofacitinib. The origin of the receptors is a human donor with alopecia areata. CDR3s include the opening cysteine and the closing phenylalanine or tryptophan. A D gene is named only where the DNA matches it firmly. A row's size may be missing; if present it is once, few, many or a size class.

D gene,J gene,clone size,V gene,CDR3 DNA,CDR3 protein
-,TRBJ1-4,few,TRBV7-3,TGTGCCAGCAGCCTAGAGTGGGGAACTAATGAAAAACTGTTTTTT,CASSLEWGTNEKLFF
-,TRBJ1-2,-,TRBV9,TGTGCCAGCAGCGTATCAGGATCCAAAGGCTACACCTTC,CASSVSGSKGYTF
-,TRBJ2-5,-,TRBV6-5,TGTGCCAGCAGTTACGAGGGGAAACAAGAGACCCAGTACTTC,CASSYEGKQETQYF
TRBD1,TRBJ1-1,-,TRBV29-1,TGCAGCGCTGACATGGGACAGGCGAACACTGAAGCTTTCTTT,CSADMGQANTEAFF
-,TRBJ2-7,many,TRBV2,TGTGCCAGCGTCCAGGGATCGTCCTACGAGCAGTACTTC,CASVQGSSYEQYF
TRBD1,TRBJ1-2,-,TRBV7-9,TGTGCCAGCAGCTCCACAGGGGGGAAACATGGCTACACCTTC,CASSSTGGKHGYTF
-,TRBJ2-4,-,TRBV4-1,TGCGCCAGCAGCCACCGGGACACGGGATGGGAAAACATTCAGTACTTC,CASSHRDTGWENIQYF
-,TRBJ1-2,-,TRBV30,TGTGCCTGGAGTGAGGACAGCCTTAACTATGGCTACACCTTC,CAWSEDSLNYGYTF
-,TRBJ1-5,-,TRBV11-2,TGTGCCAGCAGCTCAGGGGCTACCCCAAATAGCAATCAGCCCCAGCATTTT,CASSSGATPNSNQPQHF
-,TRBJ1-3,many,TRBV10-3,TGTGCCATCAAACGGGACGTTGGAAACACCATATATTTT,CAIKRDVGNTIYF
-,TRBJ2-7,-,TRBV29-1,TGCAGCGTTGAAGATTGGGGGCCCCTCCTCTCCTACGAGCAGTACTTC,CSVEDWGPLLSYEQYF
TRBD1,TRBJ1-2,-,TRBV9,TGTGCCAGCGACAGGGTGGGCGGCTACACCTTC,CASDRVGGYTF